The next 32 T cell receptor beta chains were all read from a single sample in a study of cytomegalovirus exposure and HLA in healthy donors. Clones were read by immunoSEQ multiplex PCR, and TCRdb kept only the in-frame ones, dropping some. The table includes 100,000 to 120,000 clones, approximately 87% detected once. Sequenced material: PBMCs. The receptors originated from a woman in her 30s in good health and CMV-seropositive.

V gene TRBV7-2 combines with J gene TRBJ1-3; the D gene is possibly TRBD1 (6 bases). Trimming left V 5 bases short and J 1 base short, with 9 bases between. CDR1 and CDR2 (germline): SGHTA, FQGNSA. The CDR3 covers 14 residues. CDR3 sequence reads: CASSRGHSGNTIYF. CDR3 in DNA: TGTGCCAGCAGCCGGGGACATTCTGGAAACACCATATATTTT.

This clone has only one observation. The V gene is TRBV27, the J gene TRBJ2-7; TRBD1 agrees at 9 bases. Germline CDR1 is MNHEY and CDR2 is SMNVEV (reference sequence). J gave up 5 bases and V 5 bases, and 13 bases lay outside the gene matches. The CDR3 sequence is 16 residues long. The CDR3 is CASSTVETGGLHEQYF. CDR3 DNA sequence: TGTGCCAGCAGTACGGTGGAGACAGGGGGATTACACGAGCAGTACTTC.

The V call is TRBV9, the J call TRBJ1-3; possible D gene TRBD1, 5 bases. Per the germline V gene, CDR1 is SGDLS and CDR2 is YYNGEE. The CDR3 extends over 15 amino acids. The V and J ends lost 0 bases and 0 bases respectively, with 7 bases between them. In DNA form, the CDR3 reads TGTGCCAGCAGCGTAGACGACAGCTCTGGAAACACCATATATTTT. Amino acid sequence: CASSVDDSSGNTIYF.

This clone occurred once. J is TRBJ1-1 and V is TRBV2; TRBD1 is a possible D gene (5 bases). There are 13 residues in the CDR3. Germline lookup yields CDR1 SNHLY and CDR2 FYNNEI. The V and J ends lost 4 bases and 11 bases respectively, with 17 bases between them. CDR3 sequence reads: CASSGNAQGKAFF. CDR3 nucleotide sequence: TGTGCCAGCAGTGGAAACGCGCAGGGTAAGGCTTTCTTT.

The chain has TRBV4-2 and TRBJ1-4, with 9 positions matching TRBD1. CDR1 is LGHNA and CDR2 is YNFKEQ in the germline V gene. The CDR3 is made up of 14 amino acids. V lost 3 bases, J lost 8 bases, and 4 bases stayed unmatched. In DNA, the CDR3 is TGTGCCAGCAGCCAGGGACAGGGATTCGAAAAACTGTTTTTT. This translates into CASSQGQGFEKLFF.

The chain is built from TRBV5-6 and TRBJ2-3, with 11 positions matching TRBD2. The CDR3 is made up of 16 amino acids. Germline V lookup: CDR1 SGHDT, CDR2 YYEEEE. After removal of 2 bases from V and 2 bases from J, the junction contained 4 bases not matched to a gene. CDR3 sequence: CASSFLTSGNTDTQYF. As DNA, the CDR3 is TGTGCCAGCAGCTTCTTGACTAGCGGGAACACAGATACGCAGTATTTT.

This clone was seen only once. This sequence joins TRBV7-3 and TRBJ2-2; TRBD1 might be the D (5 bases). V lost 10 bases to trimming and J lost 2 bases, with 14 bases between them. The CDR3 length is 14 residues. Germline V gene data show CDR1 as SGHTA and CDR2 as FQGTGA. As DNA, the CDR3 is TGTGCCACCAGAAGGGGCCCAAACACCGGGGAGCTGTTTTTT. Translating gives CATRRGPNTGELFF.

The CDR3 region has the DNA TGTGCCAGCAGCTTAGGACTAGCGGGAGAGGGGTATTTT. Amino acids: CASSLGLAGEGYF. The chain combines TRBV7-9 with TRBJ2-3, with TRBD2 matching 12 bases. The CDR3 extends over 13 amino acids. The germline V gene encodes CDR1 SEHNR and CDR2 FQNEAQ (reference sequence). The ends lost 1 base at V and 14 bases at J; junction bases unmatched: 4.

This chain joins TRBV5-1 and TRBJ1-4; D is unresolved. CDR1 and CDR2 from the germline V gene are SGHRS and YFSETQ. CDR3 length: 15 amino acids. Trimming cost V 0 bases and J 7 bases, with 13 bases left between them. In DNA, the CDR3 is TGCGCCAGCAGCTTGGATCCAGGTCGGCCTGAAAAACTGTTTTTT. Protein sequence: CASSLDPGRPEKLFF.

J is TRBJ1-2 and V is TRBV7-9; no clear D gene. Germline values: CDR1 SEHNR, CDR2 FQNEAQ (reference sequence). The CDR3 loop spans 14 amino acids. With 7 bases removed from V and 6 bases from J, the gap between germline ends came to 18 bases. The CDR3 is CASTPERVWDGYTF. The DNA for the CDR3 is TGTGCCAGCACCCCTGAGAGGGTCTGGGATGGCTACACCTTC.

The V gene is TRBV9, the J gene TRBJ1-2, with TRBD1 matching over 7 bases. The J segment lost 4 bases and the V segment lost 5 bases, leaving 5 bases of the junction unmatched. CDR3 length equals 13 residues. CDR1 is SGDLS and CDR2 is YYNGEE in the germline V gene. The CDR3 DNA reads TGTGCCAGCAGTCTTAGGGACAGCTATGGCTACACCTTC. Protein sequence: CASSLRDSYGYTF.

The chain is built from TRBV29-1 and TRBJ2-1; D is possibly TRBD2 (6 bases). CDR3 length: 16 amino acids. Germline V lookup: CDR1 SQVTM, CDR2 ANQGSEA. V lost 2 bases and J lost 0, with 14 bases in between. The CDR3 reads CSVEQVSGFSYNEQFF. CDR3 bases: TGCAGCGTTGAACAGGTTAGCGGATTCTCCTACAATGAGCAGTTCTTC.

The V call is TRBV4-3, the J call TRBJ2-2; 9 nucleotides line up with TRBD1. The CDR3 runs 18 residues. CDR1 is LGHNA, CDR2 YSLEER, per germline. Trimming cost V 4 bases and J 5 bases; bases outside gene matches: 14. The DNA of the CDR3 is TGCGCCAGCAGCCTATCACAGGGGGCAATGACGGGAACCGGGGAGCTGTTTTTT. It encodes CASSLSQGAMTGTGELFF.

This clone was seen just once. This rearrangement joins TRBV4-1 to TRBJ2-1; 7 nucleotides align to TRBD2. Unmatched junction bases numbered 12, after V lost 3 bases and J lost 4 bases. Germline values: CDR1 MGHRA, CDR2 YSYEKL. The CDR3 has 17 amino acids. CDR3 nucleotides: TGCGCCAGCAGCCATACAACCATTAGCGGGTATTACAATGAGCAGTTCTTC. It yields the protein CASSHTTISGYYNEQFF.

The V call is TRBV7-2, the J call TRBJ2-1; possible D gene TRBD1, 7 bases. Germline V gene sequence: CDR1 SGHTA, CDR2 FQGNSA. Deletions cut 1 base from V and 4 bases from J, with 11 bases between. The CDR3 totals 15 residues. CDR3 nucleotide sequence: TGTGCCAGCAGCTTAGGTTCAGGGGGGTACAATGAGCAGTTCTTC. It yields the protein CASSLGSGGYNEQFF.

CDR3 nucleotides: TGTGCTAGTGGTCCGAGCGATCGAGCGGGCAATGAGCAGTTCTTC. Protein sequence: CASGPSDRAGNEQFF. The chain has TRBV12-5 and TRBJ2-1; D perhaps matches TRBD2 (6 bases). V was trimmed by 5 bases and J by 6 bases, leaving 17 bases between them. The CDR3 loop spans 15 amino acids. Germline CDR1 reads LGHNT; CDR2 reads FRNRAP.

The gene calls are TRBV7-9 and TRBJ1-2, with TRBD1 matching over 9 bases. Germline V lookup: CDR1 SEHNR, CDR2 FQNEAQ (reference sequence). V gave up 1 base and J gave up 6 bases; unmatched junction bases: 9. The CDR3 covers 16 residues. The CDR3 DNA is TGTGCCAGCAGCTTAGTCGCGACAGGGGGAAGGAATGGCTACACCTTC. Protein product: CASSLVATGGRNGYTF.

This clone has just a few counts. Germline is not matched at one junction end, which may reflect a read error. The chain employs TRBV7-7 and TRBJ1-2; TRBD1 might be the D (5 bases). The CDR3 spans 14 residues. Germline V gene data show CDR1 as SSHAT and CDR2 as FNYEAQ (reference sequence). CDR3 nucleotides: TGTGCTAGCAGGGATCAGGACGCGGGCTATGGCTACACCTTC. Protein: CASRDQDAGYGYTF.

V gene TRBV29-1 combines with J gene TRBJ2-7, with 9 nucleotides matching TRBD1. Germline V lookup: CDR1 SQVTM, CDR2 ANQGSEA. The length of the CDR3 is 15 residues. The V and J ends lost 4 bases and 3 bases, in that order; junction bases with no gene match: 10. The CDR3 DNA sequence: TGCAGCGTTGTGGGGACGGGACAGGGAGTCTACGAGCAGTACTTC. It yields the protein CSVVGTGQGVYEQYF.

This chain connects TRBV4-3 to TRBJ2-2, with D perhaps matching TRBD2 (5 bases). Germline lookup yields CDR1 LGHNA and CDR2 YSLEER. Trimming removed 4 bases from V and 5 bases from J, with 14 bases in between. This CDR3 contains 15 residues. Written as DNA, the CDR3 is TGCGCCAGCAGCCTGTTCCGGGGTTCAACCGGGGAGCTGTTTTTT. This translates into CASSLFRGSTGELFF.

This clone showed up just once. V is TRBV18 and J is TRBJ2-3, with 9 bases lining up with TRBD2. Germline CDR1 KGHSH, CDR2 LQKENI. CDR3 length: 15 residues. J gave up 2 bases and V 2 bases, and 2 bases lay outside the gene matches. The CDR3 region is CASSPASGATDTQYF. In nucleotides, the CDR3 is TGTGCCAGCTCACCAGCTAGCGGGGCCACAGATACGCAGTATTTT. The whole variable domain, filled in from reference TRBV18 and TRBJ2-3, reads NAGVMQNPRHLVRRRGQEARLRCSPMKGHSHVYWYRQLPEEGLKFMVYLQKENIIDESGMPKERFSAEFPKEGPSILRIQQVVRGDSAAYFCASSPASGATDTQYFGPGTRLTVL.

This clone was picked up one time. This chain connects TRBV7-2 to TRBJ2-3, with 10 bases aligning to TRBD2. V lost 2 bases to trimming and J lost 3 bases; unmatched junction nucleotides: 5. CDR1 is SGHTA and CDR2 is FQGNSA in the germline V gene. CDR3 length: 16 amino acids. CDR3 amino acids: CASSLKSGGATDTQYF. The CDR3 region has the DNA TGTGCCAGCAGCTTAAAAAGCGGGGGGGCAACAGATACGCAGTATTTT.

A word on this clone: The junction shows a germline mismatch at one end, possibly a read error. DNA for the CDR3: TGTGCCAGCAGCCTAAGAGGAGGTTCCTCCAATGAGCAGTTCTTC. Translated, it gives CASSLRGGSSNEQFF. This chain connects TRBV7-2 to TRBJ2-1; weak D call: TRBD2 (5 bases). The CDR3 runs to 15 residues. CDR1 SGHTA and CDR2 FQGNSA come from the germline V gene.

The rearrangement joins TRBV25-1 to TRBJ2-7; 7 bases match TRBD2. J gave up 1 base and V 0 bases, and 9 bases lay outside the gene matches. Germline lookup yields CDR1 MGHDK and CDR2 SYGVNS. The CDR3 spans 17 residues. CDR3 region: CASSEYKDGGSSYEQYF. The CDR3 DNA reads TGTGCCAGCAGTGAATATAAGGACGGCGGGAGTTCCTACGAGCAGTACTTC.

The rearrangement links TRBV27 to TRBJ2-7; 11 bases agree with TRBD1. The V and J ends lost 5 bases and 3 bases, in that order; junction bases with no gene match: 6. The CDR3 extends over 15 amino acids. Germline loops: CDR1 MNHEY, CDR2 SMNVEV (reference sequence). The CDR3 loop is CASSSWTGGSYEQYF. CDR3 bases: TGTGCCAGCAGTAGCTGGACAGGGGGCAGCTACGAGCAGTACTTC.

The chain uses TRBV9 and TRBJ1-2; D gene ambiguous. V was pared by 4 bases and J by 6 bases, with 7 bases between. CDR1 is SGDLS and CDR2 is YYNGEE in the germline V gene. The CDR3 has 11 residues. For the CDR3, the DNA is TGTGCCAGCAGCCCCTCGGATGGCTACACCTTC. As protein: CASSPSDGYTF.

In nucleotides, the CDR3 is TGTGCCATTAGGGGGACTAGCGGGACCGGGGAGCTGTTTTTT. Protein: CAIRGTSGTGELFF. V is TRBV6-5 and J is TRBJ2-2; TRBD2 matches at 12 bases. The CDR3 covers 14 residues. Germline-derived CDR1 and CDR2 are MNHEY and SVGAGI. Trimming removed 10 bases from V and 5 bases from J; junction bases left unmatched: 5.

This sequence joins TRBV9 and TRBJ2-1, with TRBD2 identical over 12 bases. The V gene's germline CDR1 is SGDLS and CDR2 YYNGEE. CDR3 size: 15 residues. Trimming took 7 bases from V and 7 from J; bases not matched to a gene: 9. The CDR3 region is CASSWGTSGFNEQFF. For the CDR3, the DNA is TGTGCCAGCTCCTGGGGGACTAGCGGGTTTAATGAGCAGTTCTTC.

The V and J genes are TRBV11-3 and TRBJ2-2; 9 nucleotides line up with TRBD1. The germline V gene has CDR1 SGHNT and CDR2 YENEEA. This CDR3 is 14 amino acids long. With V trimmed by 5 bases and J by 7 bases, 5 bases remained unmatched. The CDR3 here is CASSAGTGFGELFF. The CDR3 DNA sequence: TGTGCCAGCAGCGCCGGGACAGGGTTCGGGGAGCTGTTTTTT. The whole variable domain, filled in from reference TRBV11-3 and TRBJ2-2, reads EAGVVQSPRYKIIEKKQPVAFWCNPISGHNTLYWYLQNLGQGPELLIRYENEEAVDDSQLPKDRFSAERLKGVDSTLKIQPAELGDSAVYLCASSAGTGFGELFFGEGSRLTVL.

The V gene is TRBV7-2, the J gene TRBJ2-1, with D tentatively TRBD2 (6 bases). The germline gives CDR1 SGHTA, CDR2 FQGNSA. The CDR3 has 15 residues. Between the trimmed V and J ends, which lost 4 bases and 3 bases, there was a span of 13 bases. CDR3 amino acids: CASSSREYGYNEQFF. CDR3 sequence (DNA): TGTGCCAGCAGCTCCCGGGAGTATGGCTACAATGAGCAGTTCTTC.

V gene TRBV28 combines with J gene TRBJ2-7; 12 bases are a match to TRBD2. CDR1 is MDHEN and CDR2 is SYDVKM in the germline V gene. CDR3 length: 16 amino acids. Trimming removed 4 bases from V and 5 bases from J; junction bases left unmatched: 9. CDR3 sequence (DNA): TGTGCCAGCAGTTGGCCTAGCGGGAGGGCCGCGGACGAGCAGTACTTC. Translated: CASSWPSGRAADEQYF. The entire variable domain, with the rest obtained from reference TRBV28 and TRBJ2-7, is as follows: DVKVTQSSRYLVKRTGEKVFLECVQDMDHENMFWYRQDPGLGLRLIYFSYDVKMKEKGDIPEGYSVSREKKERFSLILESASTNQTSMYLCASSWPSGRAADEQYFGPGTRLTVT.

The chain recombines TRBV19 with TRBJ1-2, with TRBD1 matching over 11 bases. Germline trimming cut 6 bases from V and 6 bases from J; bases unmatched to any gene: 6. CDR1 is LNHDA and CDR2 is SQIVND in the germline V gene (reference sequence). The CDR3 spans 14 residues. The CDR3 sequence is CASSKGQGENGYTF. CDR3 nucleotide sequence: TGTGCCAGTAGCAAGGGACAGGGGGAAAATGGCTACACCTTC. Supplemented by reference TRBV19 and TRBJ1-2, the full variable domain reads DGGITQSPKYLFRKEGQNVTLSCEQNLNHDAMYWYRQDPGQGLRLIYYSQIVNDFQKGDIAEGYSVSREKKESFPLTVTSAQKNPTAFYLCASSKGQGENGYTFGSGTRLTVV.